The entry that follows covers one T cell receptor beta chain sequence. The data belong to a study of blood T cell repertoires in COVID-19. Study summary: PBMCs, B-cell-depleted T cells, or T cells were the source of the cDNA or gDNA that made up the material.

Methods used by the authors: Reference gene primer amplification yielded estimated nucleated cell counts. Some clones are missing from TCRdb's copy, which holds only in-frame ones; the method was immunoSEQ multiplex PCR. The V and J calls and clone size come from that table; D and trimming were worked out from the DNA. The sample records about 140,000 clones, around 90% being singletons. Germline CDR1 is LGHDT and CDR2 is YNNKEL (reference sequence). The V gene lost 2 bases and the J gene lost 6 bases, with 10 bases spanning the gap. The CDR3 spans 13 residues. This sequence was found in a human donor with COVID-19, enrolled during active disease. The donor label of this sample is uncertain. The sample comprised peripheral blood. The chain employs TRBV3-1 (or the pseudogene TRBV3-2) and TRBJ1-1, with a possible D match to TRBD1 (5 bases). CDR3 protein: CASSQRGLAEAFF. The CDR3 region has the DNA TGTGCCAGCAGCCAAAGGGGACTGGCTGAAGCTTTCTTT.